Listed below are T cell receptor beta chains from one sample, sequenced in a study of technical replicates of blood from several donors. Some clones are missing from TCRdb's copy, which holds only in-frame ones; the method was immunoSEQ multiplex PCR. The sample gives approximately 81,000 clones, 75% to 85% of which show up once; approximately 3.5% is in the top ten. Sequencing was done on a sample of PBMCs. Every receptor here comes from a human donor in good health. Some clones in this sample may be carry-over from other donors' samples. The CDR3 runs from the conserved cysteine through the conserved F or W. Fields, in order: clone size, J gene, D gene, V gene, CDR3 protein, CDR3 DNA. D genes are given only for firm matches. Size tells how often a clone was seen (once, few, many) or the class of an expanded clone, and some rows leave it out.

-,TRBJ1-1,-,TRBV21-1,CASSTSTRRQGTGGAFF,TGTGCCAGCAGCACGTCTACCCGGCGACAGGGCACCGGAGGAGCTTTCTTT
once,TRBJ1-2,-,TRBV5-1,CASSLEADYGYTF,TGCGCCAGCAGCTTGGAGGCGGACTATGGCTACACCTTC
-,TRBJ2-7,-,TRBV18,CASSPPSSYEQYF,TGTGCCAGCTCACCCCCCTCGAGTTACGAGCAGTACTTC
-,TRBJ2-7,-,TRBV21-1,CASSKGQGAAYEQYF,TGTGCCAGCAGCAAAGGACAGGGGGCGGCCTACGAGCAGTACTTC
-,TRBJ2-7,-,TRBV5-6,CASSPRGRGNEQYF,TGTGCCAGCAGCCCCCGGGGGCGGGGGAACGAGCAGTACTTC
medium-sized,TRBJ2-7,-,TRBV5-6,CASSLSGTYEQYF,TGTGCCAGCAGCTTGAGCGGTACCTACGAGCAGTACTTC
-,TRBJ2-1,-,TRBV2,CASSENQDWNEQFF,TGTGCCAGCAGTGAAAACCAGGATTGGAATGAGCAGTTCTTC
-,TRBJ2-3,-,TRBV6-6,CASSLSDTQYF,TGTGCCAGCAGTTTATCAGATACGCAGTATTTT
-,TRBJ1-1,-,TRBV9,CASSVSLLNTEAFF,TGTGCCAGCAGCGTAAGCCTTCTGAACACTGAAGCTTTCTTT
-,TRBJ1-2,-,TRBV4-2,CASSQDPGANYGYTF,TGTGCCAGCAGCCAAGATCCAGGGGCGAACTATGGCTACACCTTC
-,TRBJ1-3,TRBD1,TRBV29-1,CSVTTGESTIYF,TGCAGCGTAACCACAGGGGAAAGCACCATATATTTT
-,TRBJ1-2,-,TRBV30,CAFVLKRGGGYTF,TGTGCCTTTGTACTAAAAAGGGGAGGAGGCTACACCTTC
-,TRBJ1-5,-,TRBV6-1,CASSEVGGWQPQHF,TGTGCCAGCAGTGAAGTCGGAGGATGGCAGCCCCAGCATTTT
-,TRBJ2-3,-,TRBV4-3,CASSLQGGNTDTQYF,TGCGCCAGCAGCCTCCAAGGAGGGAACACAGATACGCAGTATTTT
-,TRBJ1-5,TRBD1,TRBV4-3,CASSRDYRGRQPQHF,TGCGCCAGCAGTCGAGACTACAGGGGACGCCAGCCCCAGCATTTT
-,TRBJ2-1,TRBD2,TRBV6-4,CASSDSTSHNEQFF,TGTGCCAGCAGTGACTCGACTAGCCACAATGAGCAGTTCTTC
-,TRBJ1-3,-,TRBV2,CASRASALSGNTIYF,TGTGCCAGCAGAGCCTCCGCCCTCTCTGGAAACACCATATATTTT
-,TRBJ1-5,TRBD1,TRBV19,CASSSPTGGDQPQHF,TGTGCCAGTAGCTCGCCGACAGGGGGAGATCAGCCCCAGCATTTT
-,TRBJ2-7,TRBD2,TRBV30,CARTLAGGNEQYF,TGTGCCCGGACGCTAGCGGGAGGGAACGAGCAGTACTTC
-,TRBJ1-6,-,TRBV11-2,CASSPPGVSPLHF,TGTGCCAGCAGCCCTCCTGGAGTTTCACCCCTCCACTTT
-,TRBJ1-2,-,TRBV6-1,CASSEATGRDYGYTF,TGTGCCAGCAGTGAAGCGACAGGTCGGGACTATGGCTACACCTTC
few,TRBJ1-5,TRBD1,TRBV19,CASSSRQGNQPQHF,TGTGCCAGTAGTTCCCGACAGGGGAATCAGCCCCAGCATTTT
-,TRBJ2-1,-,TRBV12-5,CASGLVPLLGPLHNEQFF,TGTGCTAGTGGTTTGGTCCCTCTCCTAGGCCCTCTGCACAATGAGCAGTTCTTC
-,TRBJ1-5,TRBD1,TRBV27,CASRGQGKGSNQPQHF,TGTGCCAGCAGGGGACAGGGGAAAGGTAGCAATCAGCCCCAGCATTTT
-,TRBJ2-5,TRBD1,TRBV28,CASSLGAQGAGETQYF,TGTGCCAGCAGCCTAGGGGCACAGGGGGCTGGGGAGACCCAGTACTTC
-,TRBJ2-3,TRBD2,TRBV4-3,CASSQYRLARSTDTQYF,TGCGCCAGCAGCCAGTACCGACTAGCGCGCAGCACAGATACGCAGTATTTT
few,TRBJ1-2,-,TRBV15,CATSDPGDPYGYTF,TGTGCCACCAGCGACCCAGGCGACCCTTATGGCTACACCTTC
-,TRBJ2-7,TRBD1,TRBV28,CASNYLTGPTYEQYF,TGTGCCAGCAACTACTTGACAGGGCCAACCTACGAGCAGTACTTC
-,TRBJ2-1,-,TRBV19,CASSGGYNEQFF,TGTGCCAGTAGTGGCGGCTACAATGAGCAGTTCTTC
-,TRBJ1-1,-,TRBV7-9,CASSLDVGANTEAFF,TGTGCCAGCAGCTTAGATGTCGGAGCGAACACTGAAGCTTTCTTT
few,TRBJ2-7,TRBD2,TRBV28,CASSSPQLAGGGRYEQYF,TGTGCCAGCAGTTCGCCTCAACTAGCGGGAGGTGGCAGGTACGAGCAGTACTTC
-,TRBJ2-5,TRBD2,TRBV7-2,CASSSALAGGQETQYF,TGTGCCAGCAGCTCGGCCCTAGCGGGGGGCCAAGAGACCCAGTACTTC
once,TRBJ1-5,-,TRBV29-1,CVVGRSQPQHF,TGCGTCGTAGGAAGGAGTCAGCCCCAGCATTTT
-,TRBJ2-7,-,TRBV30,CAWSVEVTTEQYF,TGTGCCTGGAGTGTGGAGGTCACAACCGAGCAGTACTTC
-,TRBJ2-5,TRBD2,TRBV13,CASSLMTSGVRGGTQYF,TGTGCCAGCAGCTTGATGACTAGCGGGGTGCGTGGTGGGACCCAGTACTTC
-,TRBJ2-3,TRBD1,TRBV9,CASSAGGTGGFTDTQYF,TGTGCCAGCAGCGCGGGGGGGACAGGGGGATTCACAGATACGCAGTATTTT
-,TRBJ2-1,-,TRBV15,CATSPVLYNEQFF,TGTGCCACCAGCCCCGTGTTATACAATGAGCAGTTCTTC
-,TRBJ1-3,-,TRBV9,CASSVDFSGNTIYF,TGTGCCAGCAGCGTAGACTTCTCTGGAAACACCATATATTTT
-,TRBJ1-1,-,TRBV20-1,CSARGGTEAFF,TGCAGTGCCCGGGGGGGCACTGAAGCTTTCTTT
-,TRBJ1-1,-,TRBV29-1,CSVAGVRDTEAFF,TGCAGCGTTGCAGGGGTGAGGGACACTGAAGCTTTCTTT
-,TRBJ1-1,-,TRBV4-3,CASSQDLSNTEAFF,TGCGCCAGCAGCCAAGATCTCTCGAACACTGAAGCTTTCTTT
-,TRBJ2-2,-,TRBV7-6,CASTDSNTGELFF,TGTGCCAGCACCGACTCGAACACCGGGGAGCTGTTTTTT